One and the same sample provided the 22 T cell receptor beta chains below, sequenced in a study of CD8+ T cells in alopecia areata. cDNA serving as the sequencing template came from extracted, reverse transcribed RNA. Data came from immunoSEQ multiplex PCR; TCRdb stores just in-frame clones and leaves some out. Of 95,000 to 120,000 clones detected, approximately 61% appear once; the ten largest clones hold 23%. Sequenced: NKG2D-low CD8+ T cells sorted from blood. The receptor set was obtained from a human donor with alopecia areata.

The V call is TRBV5-4, the J call TRBJ2-3, with a tentative D call TRBD1 (6 bases). The V and J ends lost 7 bases and 4 bases respectively, with 19 bases between them. The CDR3 is 15 amino acids. The germline gives CDR1 SGHNT, CDR2 YYREEE (reference sequence). As DNA, the CDR3 is TGTGCCAGCGAGCCGGGACAAGGGTCTCCAGATACGCAGTATTTT. Encoded protein: CASEPGQGSPDTQYF. Looking up the rest from reference TRBV5-4 and TRBJ2-3 gives the full variable domain: ETGVTQSPTHLIKTRGQQVTLRCSSQSGHNTVSWYQQALGQGPQFIFQYYREEENGRGNFPPRFSGLQFPNYSSELNVNALELDDSALYLCASEPGQGSPDTQYFGPGTRLTVL.

The chain links TRBV7-9 to TRBJ1-2; D uncertain. There are 14 residues in the CDR3. Per the germline V gene, CDR1 is SEHNR and CDR2 is FQNEAQ (reference sequence). The ends were cut back, 1 base at V and 1 base at J, with 7 bases in the middle. The CDR3 nucleotides are TGTGCCAGCAGCTTAGGCTCCGTTAACTATGGCTACACCTTC. Encoded protein: CASSLGSVNYGYTF.

The chain couples TRBV28 to TRBJ2-7; the D is unclear. This CDR3 has 13 amino acids. Deletions cut 1 base from V and 2 bases from J, with 6 bases between. Looked up from germline, CDR1 is MDHEN and CDR2 is SYDVKM. CDR3 residues: CASSLSRAYEQYF. In DNA form, the CDR3 reads TGTGCCAGCAGTTTATCCCGGGCCTACGAGCAGTACTTC.

This clone was found a few times. Other DNA sequences within the sample encode an identical CDR3. V is TRBV11-2 and J is TRBJ2-1; TRBD2 aligns across 8 bases. CDR1 SGHAT and CDR2 FQNNGV come from the germline V gene. The CDR3 is 12 residues long. The J segment lost 6 bases and the V segment lost 5 bases, leaving 0 bases of the junction unmatched. CDR3 coding DNA: TGTGCCAGCAGCCTAGCGGGCAATGAGCAGTTCTTC. Protein sequence: CASSLAGNEQFF.

The table lists this clone with a few counts. The genes are TRBV7-9 and TRBJ2-3; D gene uncertain. The germline V gene encodes CDR1 SEHNR and CDR2 FQNEAQ (reference sequence). The CDR3 loop spans 17 amino acids. Trimming removed 4 bases from V and 3 bases from J, with 20 bases in between. The CDR3 spells CASSSSVTSRSTDTQYF. CDR3 DNA sequence: TGTGCCAGCAGCTCCTCGGTCACGTCTCGATCTACAGATACGCAGTATTTT.

The chain couples TRBV29-1 to TRBJ2-7; 7 bases agree with TRBD1. The trim removed 6 bases at V and 2 bases at J, leaving 10 bases unmatched. The germline CDR1 and CDR2 sequences are SQVTM and ANQGSEA. The CDR3 length is 14 residues. CDR3 loop: CSVELQGKTYEQYF. The CDR3 DNA reads TGCAGCGTGGAGCTACAGGGGAAAACCTACGAGCAGTACTTC.

This chain connects TRBV27 to TRBJ2-5; D tentatively fits TRBD1 or TRBD2 (5 bases each). This CDR3 has 12 amino acids. The V end lost 11 bases, the J end lost 5 bases, and 15 bases lay between the germline ends. Per the germline V gene, CDR1 is MNHEY and CDR2 is SMNVEV (reference sequence). CDR3 sequence reads: CAARGPLETQYF. CDR3 sequence (DNA): TGTGCCGCACGGGGCCCCCTGGAGACCCAGTACTTC.

The rearrangement uses TRBV2 and TRBJ1-1, with D perhaps TRBD1 (5 bases). The V gene's germline CDR1 is SNHLY and CDR2 FYNNEI. This CDR3 spans 13 amino acids. The V end was cut by 4 bases, the J end by 3 bases, with 9 bases between. CDR3 DNA: TGTGCCAGCAGTGGCAGGGTAGACACTGAAGCTTTCTTT. Residues: CASSGRVDTEAFF.

This sequence joins TRBV19 and TRBJ2-3; maybe TRBD1 (5 bases). V was clipped by 5 bases and J by 2 bases, with 14 bases between them. CDR1 is LNHDA, CDR2 SQIVND, per germline (reference sequence). CDR3 length: 15 residues. CDR3 protein: CASSYWGEATDTQYF. The CDR3 bases are TGTGCCAGTAGTTACTGGGGCGAAGCCACAGATACGCAGTATTTT.

There are a few counts of this clone. The chain combines TRBV23-1 with TRBJ2-6; TRBD1 agrees at 8 bases. Being an ORF, TRBV23-1 has a function that is uncertain. There are 18 residues in the CDR3. Trimming cost V 3 bases and J 0 bases; bases outside gene matches: 7. CDR3 coding DNA: TGCGCCAGCAGTCATCTTAGGACAGGGCTCTCTGGGGCCAACGTCCTGACTTTC. Residues: CASSHLRTGLSGANVLTF.

The gene calls are TRBV14 and TRBJ2-3; D may be TRBD2 (5 bases). V lost 1 base to trimming and J lost 6 bases, with 17 bases between them. This CDR3 comprises 16 residues. Germline V gives CDR1 SGHDN, CDR2 FVKESK. DNA for the CDR3: TGTGCCAGCAGCCAAGTTAAGCGGCCTCACGCCGATACGCAGTATTTT. This codes for CASSQVKRPHADTQYF.

This rearrangement joins TRBV13 to TRBJ1-1; D uncertain. The CDR3 is made up of 14 amino acids. Germline assignment: CDR1 PRHDT and CDR2 FYEKMQ (reference sequence). The V end lost 5 bases, the J end lost 1 base, and 11 bases lay between the germline ends. CDR3 DNA sequence: TGTGCCAGCAGCCTCCCCTCCGGGAACACTGAAGCTTTCTTT. Its protein product is CASSLPSGNTEAFF.

This clone was counted a single time. The chain carries TRBV9 and TRBJ2-3; maybe TRBD1 (6 bases). CDR3 size: 14 residues. V was pared by 0 bases and J by 5 bases, with 10 bases between. The germline V gene has CDR1 SGDLS and CDR2 YYNGEE. CDR3 bases: TGTGCCAGCAGCGTAGAGGGGGAAGGAGATACGCAGTATTTT. This encodes CASSVEGEGDTQYF.

V gene TRBV4-1 combines with J gene TRBJ1-4, with D unclear. CDR1 and CDR2 from the germline V gene are MGHRA and YSYEKL. The CDR3 length is 14 residues. Trimming cost V 1 base and J 5 bases, with 8 bases left between them. The CDR3 sequence is CASSQGVGNEKLFF. In nucleotides, the CDR3 is TGCGCCAGCAGCCAAGGAGTGGGGAATGAAAAACTGTTTTTT.

This clone was seen only a few times. V and J are TRBV11-2 and TRBJ2-1, with TRBD2 as a possible D gene (5 bases). There are 12 residues in the CDR3. Germline loops: CDR1 SGHAT, CDR2 FQNNGV. With 5 bases removed from V and 14 bases from J, the gap between germline ends came to 16 bases. CDR3 sequence: CASSPHEAGEFF. The CDR3 DNA is TGTGCCAGCAGCCCCCACGAGGCCGGGGAGTTCTTC.

This clone was picked up a small number of times. The chain combines TRBV7-9 with TRBJ2-2, with a possible D match to TRBD2 (6 bases). Trimming took off 4 bases at V and 3 bases at J, with 15 bases between the two ends. The length of the CDR3 is 16 residues. Germline V gives CDR1 SEHNR, CDR2 FQNEAQ (reference sequence). The DNA of the CDR3 is TGTGCCAGCAGCTACCCTAGCGTTGGGGACACCGGGGAGCTGTTTTTT. Protein: CASSYPSVGDTGELFF.

The chain has TRBV9 and TRBJ2-2, with 12 bases matching TRBD2. J was trimmed by 2 bases and V by 3 bases; bases with no gene match: 2. The germline V gene has CDR1 SGDLS and CDR2 YYNGEE. This CDR3 comprises 16 residues. The CDR3 nucleotides read TGTGCCAGCAGCGGACTAGCGGGGGTAAACACCGGGGAGCTGTTTTTT. It codes for CASSGLAGVNTGELFF.

This rearrangement joins TRBV29-1 to TRBJ1-2, with TRBD1 identical over 8 bases. Germline V CDR1 and CDR2: SQVTM, ANQGSEA. The CDR3 contains 16 residues. V dropped 4 bases and J dropped 8; count of bases not matched to a gene: 18. CDR3 loop: CSVVGGGTGRIRGYTF. The CDR3 DNA follows: TGCAGCGTTGTAGGGGGAGGGACAGGCCGGATTCGGGGCTACACCTTC.

There are a few counts of this clone. This rearrangement joins TRBV7-3 to TRBJ2-7, with 9 bases that match TRBD2. The CDR3 is 15 residues long. From germline, CDR1 is SGHTA and CDR2 FQGTGA. The junction had 5 bases not matched to a gene; V was cut back by 5 bases and J by 0 bases. The CDR3 bases are TGTGCCAGCAGCGACCCAGCGGGAGGCTCCTACGAGCAGTACTTC. Translation gives CASSDPAGGSYEQYF.

V is TRBV7-6 and J is TRBJ2-1, with TRBD2 matching over 10 bases. Germline lookup yields CDR1 SGHVS and CDR2 FNYEAQ. The CDR3 contains 15 residues. V shed 2 bases, J shed 6 bases, and the junction held 4 bases outside the gene matches. The CDR3 loop is CASSLSGRAANEQFF. In nucleotides, the CDR3 is TGTGCCAGCAGCTTAAGCGGGAGGGCCGCCAATGAGCAGTTCTTC.

This chain connects TRBV2 to TRBJ2-6; D ambiguous. This CDR3 has 15 residues. Trimming removed 2 bases from V and 0 bases from J, with 5 bases in between. The germline V gene encodes CDR1 SNHLY and CDR2 FYNNEI. In DNA form, the CDR3 reads TGTGCCAGCAGTGAAATGTCCTCTGGGGCCAACGTCCTGACTTTC. It codes for CASSEMSSGANVLTF.

The chain couples TRBV5-1 to TRBJ2-1; possible D gene TRBD1, 5 bases. CDR3 size: 17 residues. In germline, CDR1 is SGHRS, CDR2 YFSETQ. V was trimmed by 4 bases and J by 3 bases, leaving 20 bases between them. The CDR3 loop is CASSPGPGQLNYNEQFF. Here the CDR3 DNA reads TGCGCCAGCAGCCCTGGGCCCGGACAACTAAACTACAATGAGCAGTTCTTC.